Presented here are 29 T cell receptor beta chains from one specimen sequenced in a study of blood T cell repertoires in COVID-19. The table came from immunoSEQ multiplex PCR; TCRdb's copy has only in-frame clones and leaves some out. This sample has more than 150,000 clones; roughly four fifths occur once, and the top ten carry roughly 14%. Source material: peripheral blood. Every receptor here comes from a man aged 45 to 65 who had recovered from COVID-19.

The genes are TRBV5-1 and TRBJ2-1, with 9 bases aligning to TRBD1. V shed 4 bases and J 1 base; nucleotides not matched to a gene: 3. CDR1 is SGHRS, CDR2 YFSETQ, per germline. The CDR3 covers 15 residues. The CDR3 loop is CASSPTGGSYNEQFF. CDR3 nucleotides: TGCGCCAGCAGCCCGACAGGGGGGTCCTACAATGAGCAGTTCTTC.

The V gene is TRBV2, the J gene TRBJ2-1, with D perhaps TRBD2 (5 bases). Trimming pared 2 bases from V and 2 bases from J, leaving 10 bases between. CDR3 size: 15 residues. Germline CDR1 reads SNHLY; CDR2 reads FYNNEI. The CDR3 loop reads CASSERGSAYNEQFF. The DNA of the CDR3 is TGTGCCAGCAGTGAACGGGGTAGTGCCTACAATGAGCAGTTCTTC.

The chain uses TRBV7-2 and TRBJ1-1; tentative D call: TRBD1 (5 bases). Germline loops: CDR1 SGHTA, CDR2 FQGNSA. The CDR3 has 13 amino acids. Trimming took 4 bases from V and 2 from J, leaving 8 bases between them. The CDR3 DNA sequence: TGTGCCAGCAGCTCGACAGAAAACACTGAAGCTTTCTTT. Its protein product is CASSSTENTEAFF.

The rearrangement links TRBV6-5 to TRBJ2-5; 8 bases line up with TRBD1. Per the germline V gene, CDR1 is MNHEY and CDR2 is SVGAGI. Trimming removed 5 bases from V and 5 bases from J; junction bases left unmatched: 4. This CDR3 contains 13 residues. CDR3 in DNA: TGTGCCAGCAGTCCAGGACAGGGTGAGACCCAGTACTTC. Its protein product is CASSPGQGETQYF.

This clone was recorded a few times. This sequence joins TRBV2 and TRBJ2-7, with D perhaps TRBD2 (6 bases). Germline V gene data show CDR1 as SNHLY and CDR2 as FYNNEI. The CDR3 loop spans 12 amino acids. The V and J ends lost 10 bases and 2 bases respectively, with 12 bases between them. CDR3 coding DNA: TGTGCCATAGTAGCGGTCCCCTACGAGCAGTACTTC. This sequence encodes CAIVAVPYEQYF.

The J gene is TRBJ1-4, the V gene TRBV6-5; D perhaps matches TRBD1 (6 bases). From germline, CDR1 is MNHEY and CDR2 SVGAGI. V was clipped by 0 bases and J by 8 bases, with 13 bases between them. The CDR3 consists of 15 residues. The CDR3 bases are TGTGCCAGCAGTTACTCAACAGGGTTAGGGGAAAAACTGTTTTTT. Residues: CASSYSTGLGEKLFF.

V usage is TRBV27 and J usage is TRBJ1-6, with D perhaps matching TRBD1 (6 bases). This CDR3 has 17 amino acids. The V and J ends lost 2 bases and 7 bases respectively, with 18 bases between them. The germline gives CDR1 MNHEY, CDR2 SMNVEV (reference sequence). In DNA, the CDR3 is TGTGCCAGCAGTTTAGGGGCAGGGACAATCGGGAATTCACCCCTCCACTTT. Translation gives CASSLGAGTIGNSPLHF.

The chain has TRBV7-2 and TRBJ2-1, with TRBD2 matching over 13 bases. The J segment lost 5 bases and the V segment lost 4 bases, leaving 5 bases of the junction unmatched. Looked up from germline, CDR1 is SGHTA and CDR2 is FQGNSA. The CDR3 extends over 16 amino acids. In nucleotides, the CDR3 is TGTGCCAGCAGCTCAGCCGGGACTAGCGGGAACAATGAGCAGTTCTTC. This translates into CASSSAGTSGNNEQFF.

This clone was found a few times. This rearrangement joins TRBV5-1 to TRBJ2-7, with a weak D call TRBD1 (6 bases). The CDR3 has 13 amino acids. V dropped 5 bases and J dropped 4 bases, with 13 bases sitting between them. Germline lookup yields CDR1 SGHRS and CDR2 YFSETQ. Written as DNA, the CDR3 is TGCGCCAGCAGACCGATACAGGGATACGAGCAGTACTTC. It specifies CASRPIQGYEQYF. Drawing the rest from reference TRBV5-1 and TRBJ2-7, the complete variable domain is KAGVTQTPRYLIKTRGQQVTLSCSPISGHRSVSWYQQTPGQGLQFLFEYFSETQRNKGNFPGRFSGRQFSNSRSEMNVSTLELGDSALYLCASRPIQGYEQYFGPGTRLTVT.

This rearrangement joins TRBV3-1 (or the pseudogene TRBV3-2) to TRBJ1-6; TRBD1 matches at 9 bases. The length of the CDR3 is 14 residues. CDR1 LGHDT and CDR2 YNNKEL come from the germline V gene (reference sequence). Trimming at V came to 5 bases and at J to 7 bases, leaving 3 bases not matched to a gene. The CDR3: CASSLGQGNSPLHF. As DNA, the CDR3 is TGTGCCAGCAGCTTAGGACAGGGGAATTCACCCCTCCACTTT.

J is TRBJ2-7 and V is TRBV28; TRBD2 agrees at 8 bases. Germline V gene sequence: CDR1 MDHEN, CDR2 SYDVKM. V shed 6 bases and J 6 bases; nucleotides not matched to a gene: 7. The CDR3 has 13 amino acids. DNA for the CDR3: TGTGCCAGCAGGGCCGGGACTAGAGGCGAGCAGTACTTC. Translating it yields CASRAGTRGEQYF.

The chain combines TRBV6-5 with TRBJ1-5; TRBD1 is a possible D gene (6 bases). Germline lookup yields CDR1 MNHEY and CDR2 SVGAGI. The CDR3 extends over 14 amino acids. With 5 bases removed from V and 1 base from J, the gap between germline ends came to 9 bases. The CDR3 DNA sequence: TGTGCCAGCAGTAAGGGGGTAAGCAATCAGCCCCAGCATTTT. Its translation: CASSKGVSNQPQHF.

J is TRBJ2-3 and V is TRBV15; 13 bases agree with TRBD2. With 5 bases clipped from V and 4 bases from J, the junction kept 6 bases outside the gene matches. This CDR3 contains 16 residues. Germline V gene sequence: CDR1 LNHNV, CDR2 YYDKDF (reference sequence). CDR3 protein: CATSSRLAGGADTQYF. CDR3 DNA sequence: TGTGCCACCAGCTCCCGACTAGCGGGAGGCGCAGATACGCAGTATTTT.

The genes are TRBV15 and TRBJ2-7; the D gene is possibly TRBD1 (6 bases). The V gene's germline CDR1 is LNHNV and CDR2 YYDKDF (reference sequence). The length of the CDR3 is 16 residues. V was trimmed by 0 bases and J by 3 bases, leaving 15 bases between them. The CDR3 here is CATSRDFGQFGYEQYF. In DNA form, the CDR3 reads TGTGCCACCAGCAGAGATTTTGGACAGTTCGGCTACGAGCAGTACTTC.

V usage is TRBV7-9 and J usage is TRBJ2-2; TRBD2 aligns across 10 bases. The CDR3 runs to 18 residues. Germline values: CDR1 SEHNR, CDR2 FQNEAQ (reference sequence). V shed 4 bases and J 6 bases; nucleotides not matched to a gene: 14. For the CDR3, the DNA is TGTGCCAGCAGCTCACCCTCCGGGACTAGCGTTTTCGCCGGGGAGCTGTTTTTT. As protein: CASSSPSGTSVFAGELFF.

This clone occurred many times. The chain is built from TRBV27 and TRBJ1-2; maybe TRBD1 (6 bases). CDR3 length equals 18 residues. From germline, CDR1 is MNHEY and CDR2 SMNVEV (reference sequence). The V and J ends lost 5 bases and 0 bases respectively, with 22 bases between them. The CDR3, as DNA: TGTGCCAGCAGTCCCCGAGGCAGGGGAGATAGGGCTAACTATGGCTACACCTTC. Amino acid sequence: CASSPRGRGDRANYGYTF.

This chain uses TRBV30 with TRBJ2-5, with 8 bases lining up with TRBD2. J lost 4 bases, V lost 6 bases, and 4 bases had no gene match. CDR1 is GTSNPN, CDR2 SVGIG, per germline (reference sequence). The CDR3 loop spans 12 amino acids. The CDR3 nucleotides are TGTGCCTGTTCAGCGGGAGCAGAGACCCAGTACTTC. As protein: CACSAGAETQYF.

The chain is built from TRBV6-2 or TRBV6-3 and TRBJ2-5; 8 bases align to TRBD1. Trimming at V came to 2 bases and at J to 5 bases, leaving 7 bases not matched to a gene. The CDR3 has 15 residues. Germline V lookup: CDR1 MNHEY, CDR2 SVGEGT. CDR3 loop: CASSYGAGGVETQYF. The CDR3 DNA reads as TGTGCCAGCAGTTACGGGGCAGGGGGCGTGGAGACCCAGTACTTC.

This clone was observed a handful of times. This rearrangement joins TRBV28 to TRBJ2-5; the match to TRBD2 covers 8 bases. In germline, CDR1 is MDHEN, CDR2 SYDVKM. Unmatched junction bases numbered 7, after V lost 6 bases and J lost 4 bases. This CDR3 spans 14 amino acids. CDR3 in DNA: TGTGCCAGCAGGCCCCGGGGGGGGATAGAGACCCAGTACTTC. The encoded protein is CASRPRGGIETQYF.

V is TRBV10-3 and J is TRBJ1-1, with TRBD1 matching over 7 bases. The CDR3 is made up of 15 amino acids. V gave up 10 bases and J gave up 2 bases; unmatched junction bases: 13. CDR1 and CDR2 from the germline V gene are ENHRY and SYGVKD. The CDR3 DNA sequence: TGTGCCACCTACCCGGGACAGAGTTTAAACACTGAAGCTTTCTTT. As protein: CATYPGQSLNTEAFF.

V gene TRBV11-3 combines with J gene TRBJ2-1, with TRBD2 matching 7 bases. The CDR3 has 15 amino acids. Germline CDR1 reads SGHNT; CDR2 reads YENEEA. The V segment lost 5 bases and the J segment 4 bases; nucleotides outside the gene matches: 8. CDR3 DNA: TGTGCCAGCAGCCTAACTAGCGCCCTTTACAATGAGCAGTTCTTC. It encodes CASSLTSALYNEQFF.

V and J are TRBV7-3 and TRBJ2-1, with 9 bases that match TRBD2. Trimming cost V 0 bases and J 7 bases; bases outside gene matches: 7. The CDR3 is 16 residues long. Looked up from germline, CDR1 is SGHTA and CDR2 is FQGTGA. The chain's CDR3 is CASSLTPASGTNEQFF. As DNA, the CDR3 is TGTGCCAGCAGCTTAACGCCGGCTAGCGGGACGAATGAGCAGTTCTTC.

The chain couples TRBV2 to TRBJ2-1; maybe TRBD2 (5 bases). V gave up 7 bases and J gave up 5 bases, with 18 bases separating them. The length of the CDR3 is 15 residues. Per germline, CDR1 SNHLY and CDR2 FYNNEI. The CDR3: CASTTGFMPNNEQFF. The CDR3 DNA is TGTGCCAGCACCACGGGATTTATGCCTAACAATGAGCAGTTCTTC.

V and J are TRBV28 and TRBJ1-3; 8 bases map to TRBD1. Losses at the gene ends were 6 bases for V and 3 bases for J; bases not matched to a gene: 10. In germline, CDR1 is MDHEN, CDR2 SYDVKM. The CDR3 runs 16 residues. Here the CDR3 reads CASRYQGARGGNTIYF. CDR3 bases: TGTGCCAGCAGATACCAGGGGGCTCGGGGTGGAAACACCATATATTTT.

V is TRBV19 and J is TRBJ1-1, with D perhaps TRBD1 (6 bases). Trimming stripped 8 bases from V and 4 bases from J, with 11 bases between. Germline values: CDR1 LNHDA, CDR2 SQIVND (reference sequence). CDR3 length equals 12 residues. The CDR3 loop reads CASSGDSTEAFF. The CDR3 bases are TGTGCCAGTTCAGGGGATTCCACTGAAGCTTTCTTT.

The chain links TRBV20-1 to TRBJ2-5; 8 nucleotides agree with TRBD1. Unmatched junction bases numbered 4, after V lost 3 bases and J lost 1 base. This CDR3 contains 14 residues. Germline V gene sequence: CDR1 DFQATT, CDR2 SNEGSKA (reference sequence). In DNA, the CDR3 is TGCAGTGCTAGTACGGGGACAGGCCAAGAGACCCAGTACTTC. This sequence encodes CSASTGTGQETQYF.

This clone came up a few times. V and J are TRBV6-6 and TRBJ2-7, with 8 bases lining up with TRBD1. V dropped 5 bases and J dropped 4; count of bases not matched to a gene: 10. Germline V gene data show CDR1 as MNHNY and CDR2 as SVGAGI (reference sequence). The CDR3 is made up of 15 amino acids. The CDR3 DNA sequence: TGTGCCAGCAGTCGTCCGACAGGGGCCTCATACGAGCAGTACTTC. This gives the protein CASSRPTGASYEQYF.

This chain joins TRBV7-9 and TRBJ1-4; no definite D call. The CDR3 covers 16 residues. Germline V CDR1 and CDR2: SEHNR, FQNEAQ (reference sequence). With 2 bases removed from V and 0 bases from J, the gap between germline ends came to 10 bases. CDR3 protein: CASSLYHGSTNEKLFF. The CDR3 DNA is TGTGCCAGCAGCTTATATCACGGTTCAACTAATGAAAAACTGTTTTTT.

This chain links TRBV6-5 with TRBJ1-3, with a possible D match to TRBD1 (6 bases). V gave up 6 bases and J gave up 12 bases, with 15 bases separating them. This CDR3 comprises 12 residues. The germline CDR1 and CDR2 sequences are MNHEY and SVGAGI. CDR3 region: CASRTRQDSIYF. For the CDR3, the DNA is TGTGCCAGCAGAACCAGACAGGACAGCATATATTTT.